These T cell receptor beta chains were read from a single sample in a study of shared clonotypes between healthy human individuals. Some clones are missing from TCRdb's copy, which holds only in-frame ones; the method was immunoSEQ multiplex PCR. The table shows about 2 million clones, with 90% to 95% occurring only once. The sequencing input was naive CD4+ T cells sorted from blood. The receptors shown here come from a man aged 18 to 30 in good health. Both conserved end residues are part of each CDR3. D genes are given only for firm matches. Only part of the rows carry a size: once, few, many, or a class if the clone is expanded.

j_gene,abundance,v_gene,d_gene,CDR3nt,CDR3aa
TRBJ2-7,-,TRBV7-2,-,TGTGCCAGCAGCTTAGAAGTCGGAGAGCAGTACTTC,CASSLEVGEQYF
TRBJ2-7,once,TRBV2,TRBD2,TGTGCCAGCAGTGACCCTCCACTAGCGGTCTACGAGCAGTACTTC,CASSDPPLAVYEQYF
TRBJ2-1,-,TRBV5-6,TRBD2,TGTGCCAGCAGCCCGGATTCTAGCGGGAGGAACAATGAGCAGTTCTTC,CASSPDSSGRNNEQFF
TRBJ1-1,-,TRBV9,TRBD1,TGTGCCAGCAGCGAGGGACAGGGAAGGTTGCCTGAAGCTTTCTTT,CASSEGQGRLPEAFF
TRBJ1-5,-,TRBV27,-,TGTGCCAGCAGTTTATTGGGGGGCGCCCAGCATTTT,CASSLLGGAQHF
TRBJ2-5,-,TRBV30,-,TGTGCCTGGAGGCTTGGGGCAGAGACCCAGTACTTC,CAWRLGAETQYF
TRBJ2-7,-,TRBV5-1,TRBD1,TGCGCCAGCAGGTGGGGACAGGGAACCTACGAGCAGTACTTC,CASRWGQGTYEQYF
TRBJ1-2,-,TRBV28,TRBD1,TGTGCCAGCAAAGCCTCGGACAGGTCTTTGTATGGCTACACCTTC,CASKASDRSLYGYTF
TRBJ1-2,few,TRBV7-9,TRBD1,TGTGCCAGCAGCGCCGGCCCCGGACAGGGCTATGGCTACACCTTC,CASSAGPGQGYGYTF
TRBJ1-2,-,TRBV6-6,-,TGTGCCAGCAGTTACACCCGCGGGGGATATGGCTACACCTTC,CASSYTRGGYGYTF
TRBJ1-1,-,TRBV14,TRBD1,TGTGCCAGCAGCCAAGAACAGGGCAGGGGGCTGACTGAAGCTTTCTTT,CASSQEQGRGLTEAFF
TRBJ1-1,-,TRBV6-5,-,TGTGCCAGCAGTTCGGGGGAAACTGAAGCTTTCTTT,CASSSGETEAFF
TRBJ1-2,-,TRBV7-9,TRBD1,TGTGCCAGCAGCTCCGGGACAGGGCCGTCGGGCTACACCTTC,CASSSGTGPSGYTF
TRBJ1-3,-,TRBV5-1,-,TGCGCCAGCAGCGCAGGGACGGACGGAAACACCATATATTTT,CASSAGTDGNTIYF
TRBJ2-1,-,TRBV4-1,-,TGCGCCAGCAGCCAAGACAGGGGCTACAATGAGCAGTTCTTC,CASSQDRGYNEQFF
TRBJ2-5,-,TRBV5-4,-,TGTGCCAGCAGCTTTGGTGGTCCCCAAGAGACCCAGTACTTC,CASSFGGPQETQYF
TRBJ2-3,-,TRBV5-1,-,TGCGCCAGCAGCTTGGTAGAGACTAGCACAGATACGCAGTATTTT,CASSLVETSTDTQYF
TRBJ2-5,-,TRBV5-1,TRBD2,TGCGCCAGCAGCTTGGCCTCTAGCGGATCAGAGACCCAGTACTTC,CASSLASSGSETQYF
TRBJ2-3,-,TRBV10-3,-,TGTGCCATCAGTGAACTAGATACGCAGTATTTT,CAISELDTQYF
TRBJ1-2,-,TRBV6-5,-,TGTGCCAGCGCTCGTGGGGGAACTAACTATGGCTACACCTTC,CASARGGTNYGYTF
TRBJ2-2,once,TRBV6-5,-,TGTGCCAGCAGTACAGGTCCCTTGAACACCGGGGAGCTGTTTTTT,CASSTGPLNTGELFF
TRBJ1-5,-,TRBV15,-,TGTGCCACCAGCTTGTTGGGGGACACCCTTTCGATGGGTCAGCCCCAGCATTTT,CATSLLGDTLSMGQPQHF
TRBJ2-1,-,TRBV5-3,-,TGTGCCAGAAGCCCATCCGCAGGTGGCATAAAGTTCTTC,CARSPSAGGIKFF
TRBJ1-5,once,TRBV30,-,TGTGCCTGGAGTCAGAAGGGTAGCACTCAGCCCCAGCATTTT,CAWSQKGSTQPQHF
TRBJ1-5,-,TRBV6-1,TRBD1,TGTGCCAGCAGTCACCTATTTCAGGGGGACCAGCCCCAGCATTTT,CASSHLFQGDQPQHF
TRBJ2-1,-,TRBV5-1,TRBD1,TGCGCCAGCAGTTATTCCGGGACAGGGGAAGATGAGCAGTTCTTC,CASSYSGTGEDEQFF
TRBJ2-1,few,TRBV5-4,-,TGTGCCAGCAGCTTAACCTCGGGAAATGAGCAGTTCTTC,CASSLTSGNEQFF
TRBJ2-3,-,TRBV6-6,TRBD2,TGTGCCAGCAGTTACGCGGGAGGCCCAGATACGCAGTATTTT,CASSYAGGPDTQYF
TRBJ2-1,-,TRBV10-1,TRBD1,TGCGCCAGCAGTGGGGACAGGGGTCAGTTCTTC,CASSGDRGQFF
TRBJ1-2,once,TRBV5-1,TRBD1,TGCGCCAGCAGTCCGGGACAGCCTAACTATGGCTACACCTTC,CASSPGQPNYGYTF
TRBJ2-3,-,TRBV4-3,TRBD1,TGCGCCAGCAGCCAAGATTGGGACAGGGCAACAGATACGCAGTATTTT,CASSQDWDRATDTQYF
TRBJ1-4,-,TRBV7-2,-,TGTGCCAGCAGCTTGCAAGACCGAGTCAATGAAAAACTGTTTTTT,CASSLQDRVNEKLFF
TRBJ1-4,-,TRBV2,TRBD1,TGTGCCAGCAACAGACAGGGGCCTAATGAAAAACTGTTTTTT,CASNRQGPNEKLFF
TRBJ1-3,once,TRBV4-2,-,TGTGCCAGCAGCCGCGCGGCCGGGCAGGCCGACTCTGGAAACACCATATATTTT,CASSRAAGQADSGNTIYF